One T cell receptor beta chain is described in this entry. As yet, its antigen is unknown. Pooled together were second doses at about 4 or about 12 weeks. The data were obtained in a study of T cell responses to AZD1222 COVID-19 vaccine. Study observations and caveats: No day 14 peak samples; only post-peak repertoires were characterized. Possibly, clonal diversity was underestimated; donors were largely white British and included more females.

Sequencing used immunoSEQ multiplex PCR; TCRdb keeps in-frame clones, though not all of them. The sample includes 90,000 to 120,000 clones, roughly 90% of them seen just once. The V gene's germline CDR1 is SQVTM and CDR2 ANQGSEA. CDR3 size: 16 residues. Trimming cost V 2 bases and J 0 bases, with 16 bases left between them. Here the sequenced sample was peripheral blood, taken 28 days after the second AZD1222 dose. The chain carries TRBV29-1 and TRBJ2-5; possibly TRBD1 for D (6 bases). The receptor comes from an adult who received the AZD1222 COVID-19 vaccine. CDR3 in DNA: TGCAGCGTTGAAATTCCGGGGACACAGTACCAAGAGACCCAGTACTTC. Its protein is CSVEIPGTQYQETQYF.